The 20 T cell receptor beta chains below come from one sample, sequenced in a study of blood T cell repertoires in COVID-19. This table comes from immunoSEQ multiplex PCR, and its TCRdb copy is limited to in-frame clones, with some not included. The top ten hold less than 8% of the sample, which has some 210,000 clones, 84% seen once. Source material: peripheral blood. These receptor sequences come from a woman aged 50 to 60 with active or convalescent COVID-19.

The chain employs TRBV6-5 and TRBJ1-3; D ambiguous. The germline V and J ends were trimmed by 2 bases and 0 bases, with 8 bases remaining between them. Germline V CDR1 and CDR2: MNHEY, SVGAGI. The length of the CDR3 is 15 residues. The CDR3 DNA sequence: TGTGCCAGCAGTTACACCCGGGACTCTGGAAACACCATATATTTT. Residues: CASSYTRDSGNTIYF.

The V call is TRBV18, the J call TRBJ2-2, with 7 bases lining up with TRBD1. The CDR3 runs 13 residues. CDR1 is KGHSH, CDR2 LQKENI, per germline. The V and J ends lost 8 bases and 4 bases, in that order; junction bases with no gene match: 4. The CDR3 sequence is CASARQGTGELFF. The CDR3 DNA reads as TGTGCCAGCGCGCGACAGGGCACCGGGGAGCTGTTTTTT. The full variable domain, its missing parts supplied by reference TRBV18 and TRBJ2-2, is NAGVMQNPRHLVRRRGQEARLRCSPMKGHSHVYWYRQLPEEGLKFMVYLQKENIIDESGMPKERFSAEFPKEGPSILRIQQVVRGDSAAYFCASARQGTGELFFGEGSRLTVL.

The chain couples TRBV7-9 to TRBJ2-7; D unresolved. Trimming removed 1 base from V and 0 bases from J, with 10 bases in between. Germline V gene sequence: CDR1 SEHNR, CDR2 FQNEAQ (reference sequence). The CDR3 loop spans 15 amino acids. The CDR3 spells CASSLVRSGSYEQYF. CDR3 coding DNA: TGTGCCAGCAGCTTAGTTCGGTCTGGCTCCTACGAGCAGTACTTC.

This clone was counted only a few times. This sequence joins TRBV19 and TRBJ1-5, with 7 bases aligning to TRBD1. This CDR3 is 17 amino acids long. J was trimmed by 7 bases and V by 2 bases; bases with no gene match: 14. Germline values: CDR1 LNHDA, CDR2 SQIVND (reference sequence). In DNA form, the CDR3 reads TGTGCCAGTAGTATACCCCCAAAGAACAGGGGAGGACAGCCCCAGCATTTT. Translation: CASSIPPKNRGGQPQHF. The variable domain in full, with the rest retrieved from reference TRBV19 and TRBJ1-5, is DGGITQSPKYLFRKEGQNVTLSCEQNLNHDAMYWYRQDPGQGLRLIYYSQIVNDFQKGDIAEGYSVSREKKESFPLTVTSAQKNPTAFYLCASSIPPKNRGGQPQHFGDGTRLSIL.

This CDR3 is CASSILPSAGYNEQFF. The CDR3 bases are TGTGCCAGTAGTATCCTCCCTAGCGCGGGCTACAATGAGCAGTTCTTC. The chain uses TRBV19 and TRBJ2-1, with D perhaps matching TRBD2 (6 bases). Trimming took off 3 bases at V and 3 bases at J, with 15 bases between the two ends. Looked up from germline, CDR1 is LNHDA and CDR2 is SQIVND (reference sequence). The CDR3 is 16 residues long.

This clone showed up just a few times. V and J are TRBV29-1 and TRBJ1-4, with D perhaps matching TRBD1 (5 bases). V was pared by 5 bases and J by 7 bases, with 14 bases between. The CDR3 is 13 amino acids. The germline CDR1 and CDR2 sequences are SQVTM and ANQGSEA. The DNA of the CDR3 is TGCAGCGTTTGGGGCAAGGATAGTGAAAAACTGTTTTTT. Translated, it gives CSVWGKDSEKLFF.

CDR3 loop: CASIRGGKSDTQYF. The CDR3 DNA is TGTGCCAGCATCCGGGGTGGGAAGTCAGATACGCAGTATTTT. The chain employs TRBV28 and TRBJ2-3; perhaps TRBD2 as D (5 bases). Trimming removed 7 bases at V and 4 bases at J, with 15 bases between. The germline CDR1 and CDR2 sequences are MDHEN and SYDVKM. CDR3 length equals 14 residues.

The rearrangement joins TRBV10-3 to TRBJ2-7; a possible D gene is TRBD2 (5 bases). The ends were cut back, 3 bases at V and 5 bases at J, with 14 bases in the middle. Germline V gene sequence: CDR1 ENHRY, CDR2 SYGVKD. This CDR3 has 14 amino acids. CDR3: CAISDLEGFNEQYF. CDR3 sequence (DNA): TGTGCCATCAGTGATCTCGAGGGTTTCAACGAGCAGTACTTC.

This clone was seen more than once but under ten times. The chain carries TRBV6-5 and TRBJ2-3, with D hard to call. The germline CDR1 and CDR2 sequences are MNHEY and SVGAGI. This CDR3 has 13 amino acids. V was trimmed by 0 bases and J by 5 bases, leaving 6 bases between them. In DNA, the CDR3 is TGTGCCAGCAGTTACTCGTCGTTAGATACGCAGTATTTT. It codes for CASSYSSLDTQYF.

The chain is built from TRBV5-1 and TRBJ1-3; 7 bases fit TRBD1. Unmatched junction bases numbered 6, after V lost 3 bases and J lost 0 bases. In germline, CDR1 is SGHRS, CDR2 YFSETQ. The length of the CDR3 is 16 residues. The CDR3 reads CASSSGTASSGNTIYF. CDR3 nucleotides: TGCGCCAGCAGCTCCGGGACAGCGAGCTCTGGAAACACCATATATTTT. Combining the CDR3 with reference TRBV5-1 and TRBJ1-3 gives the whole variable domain KAGVTQTPRYLIKTRGQQVTLSCSPISGHRSVSWYQQTPGQGLQFLFEYFSETQRNKGNFPGRFSGRQFSNSRSEMNVSTLELGDSALYLCASSSGTASSGNTIYFGEGSWLTVV.

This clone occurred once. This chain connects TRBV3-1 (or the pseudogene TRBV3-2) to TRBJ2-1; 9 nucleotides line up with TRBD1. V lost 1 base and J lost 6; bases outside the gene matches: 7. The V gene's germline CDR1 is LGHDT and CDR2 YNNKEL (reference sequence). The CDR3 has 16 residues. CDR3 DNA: TGTGCCAGCAGCCAAGTACTGGGACAGGGAAGCAATGAGCAGTTCTTC. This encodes CASSQVLGQGSNEQFF.

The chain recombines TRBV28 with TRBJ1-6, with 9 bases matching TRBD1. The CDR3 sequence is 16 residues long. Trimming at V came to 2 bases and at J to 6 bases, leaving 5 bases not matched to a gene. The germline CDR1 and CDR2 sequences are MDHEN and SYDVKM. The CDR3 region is CASSLIGTGINSPLHF. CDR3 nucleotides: TGTGCCAGCAGTTTAATTGGGACAGGGATTAATTCACCCCTCCACTTT.

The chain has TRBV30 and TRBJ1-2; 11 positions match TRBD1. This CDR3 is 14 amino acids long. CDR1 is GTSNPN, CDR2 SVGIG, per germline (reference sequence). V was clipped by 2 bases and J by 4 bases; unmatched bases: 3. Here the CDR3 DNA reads TGTGCCTGGAGTTGGACAGGGGGCATCTATGGCTACACCTTC. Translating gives CAWSWTGGIYGYTF.

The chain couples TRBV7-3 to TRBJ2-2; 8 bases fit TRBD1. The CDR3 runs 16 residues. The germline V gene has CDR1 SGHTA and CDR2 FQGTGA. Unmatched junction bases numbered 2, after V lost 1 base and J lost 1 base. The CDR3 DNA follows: TGTGCCAGCAGCTTAATGGGGACAGGGAACACCGGGGAGCTGTTTTTT. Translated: CASSLMGTGNTGELFF. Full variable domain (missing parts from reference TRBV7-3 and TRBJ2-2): GAGVSQTPSNKVTEKGKYVELRCDPISGHTALYWYRQSLGQGPEFLIYFQGTGAADDSGLPNDRFFAVRPEGSVSTLKIQRTERGDSAVYLCASSLMGTGNTGELFFGEGSRLTVL.

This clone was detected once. CDR3 in amino acids: CASTPGTGTYEQYV. The CDR3 nucleotides are TGTGCCAGCACCCCCGGGACAGGGACATACGAGCAGTACGTC. This chain connects TRBV28 to TRBJ2-7; 9 bases are shared with TRBD1. J gave up 4 bases and V 7 bases, and 8 bases lay outside the gene matches. CDR3 size: 14 residues. Germline V gene data show CDR1 as MDHEN and CDR2 as SYDVKM.

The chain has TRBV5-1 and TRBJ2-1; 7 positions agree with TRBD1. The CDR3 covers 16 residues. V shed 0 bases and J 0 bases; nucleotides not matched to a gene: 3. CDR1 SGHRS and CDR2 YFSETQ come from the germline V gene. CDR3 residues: CASSLEGGLSYNEQFF. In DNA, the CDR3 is TGCGCCAGCAGCTTGGAAGGGGGCCTCTCCTACAATGAGCAGTTCTTC.

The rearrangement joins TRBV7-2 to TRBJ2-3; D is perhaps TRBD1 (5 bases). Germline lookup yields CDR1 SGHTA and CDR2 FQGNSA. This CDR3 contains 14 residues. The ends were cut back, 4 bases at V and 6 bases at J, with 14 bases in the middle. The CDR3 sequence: CASSYHGAEDTQYF. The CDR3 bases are TGTGCCAGCAGCTACCATGGGGCAGAGGATACGCAGTATTTT.

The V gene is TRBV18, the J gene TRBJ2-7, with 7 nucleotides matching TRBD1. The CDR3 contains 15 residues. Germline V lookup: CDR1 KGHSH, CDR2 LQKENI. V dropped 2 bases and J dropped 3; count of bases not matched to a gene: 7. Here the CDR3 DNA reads TGTGCCAGCTCACCAAGTACACAGGGGATCTACGAGCAGTACTTC. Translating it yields CASSPSTQGIYEQYF.

This CDR3 reads CATSDPLAAPEGLYEQYV. The CDR3 bases are TGTGCCACCAGTGATCCCCTAGCGGCACCCGAGGGCCTCTACGAGCAGTACGTC. The V and J genes are TRBV24-1 and TRBJ2-7, with 7 positions matching TRBD2. J was trimmed by 3 bases and V by 3 bases; bases with no gene match: 16. This CDR3 has 18 residues. CDR1 is KGHDR, CDR2 SFDVKD, per germline.

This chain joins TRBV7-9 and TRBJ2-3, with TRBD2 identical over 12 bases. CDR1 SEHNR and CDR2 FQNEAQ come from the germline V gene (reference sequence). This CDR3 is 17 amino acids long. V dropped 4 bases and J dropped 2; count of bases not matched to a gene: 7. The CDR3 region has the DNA TGTGCCAGCAGCTCCCCTAGCGGGGGGGCCCTCACAGATACGCAGTATTTT. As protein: CASSSPSGGALTDTQYF.